This T cell receptor (beta chain) came from a study of CD4+ T cells in melanoma. Germline V CDR1 and CDR2: MNHEY, SMNVEV (reference sequence). V was trimmed by 0 bases and J by 4 bases, leaving 10 bases between them. The CDR3 runs to 14 residues. Clones were sequenced by immunoSEQ multiplex PCR, and TCRdb holds only the in-frame ones, with some missing. In the table there are about 55,000 clones, 60% to 75% of which are singletons. The source material was tumor tissue. The chain carries TRBV27 and TRBJ2-7, with a tentative D call TRBD1 (6 bases). This TCR came from a human donor with melanoma. CDR3 amino acids: CASSLSGTFYEQYF. The CDR3 nucleotides read TGTGCCAGCAGTTTATCCGGGACATTTTACGAGCAGTACTTC.